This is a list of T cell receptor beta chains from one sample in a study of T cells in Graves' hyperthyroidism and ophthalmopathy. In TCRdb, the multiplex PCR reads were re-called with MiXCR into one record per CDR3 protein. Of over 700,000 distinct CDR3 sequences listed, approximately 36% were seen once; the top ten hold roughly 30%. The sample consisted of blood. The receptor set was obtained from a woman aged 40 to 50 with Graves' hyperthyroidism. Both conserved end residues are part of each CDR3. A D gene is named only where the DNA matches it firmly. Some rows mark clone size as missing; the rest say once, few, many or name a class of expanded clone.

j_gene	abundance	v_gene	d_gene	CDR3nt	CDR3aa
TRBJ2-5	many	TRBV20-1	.	TGCAGTGCTAGAGTTGTGGGATACGAGACCCAGTACTTC	CSARVVGYETQYF
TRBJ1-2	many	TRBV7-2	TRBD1	TGTGCCAGCAGCTTAGCTGGGGGGTGGACAGGCGGCTCCACCTTC	CASSLAGGWTGGSTF
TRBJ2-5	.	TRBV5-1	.	TGCGCCAGCAGCTTGGAGTCCGGGGGTTCGGAGACCCAGTACTTC	CASSLESGGSETQYF
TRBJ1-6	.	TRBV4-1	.	TGCGCCAGCAGCCCTGTCTTAGGGGATTCACCCCTCCACTTT	CASSPVLGDSPLHF
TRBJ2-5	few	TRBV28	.	TGTGCCAGCAGCCAACGGACATTAGTCGACTTC	CASSQRTLVDF
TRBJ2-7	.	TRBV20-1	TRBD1	TGCAGTGCTAGAGATCCCGACAGGGGGATGACCTACGAGCAGTACTTC	CSARDPDRGMTYEQYF
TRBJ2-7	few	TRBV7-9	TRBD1	TGTGCCAGCAGTTTAGCCTCAGGGGGCGCGGAGGAGCAGTACTTC	CASSLASGGAEEQYF
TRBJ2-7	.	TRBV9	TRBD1	TGTGCCAGCAGCGATGGACAGGTTCACCCTAGTTACGAGCAGTACTTC	CASSDGQVHPSYEQYF
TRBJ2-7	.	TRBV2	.	TGTGCCAGCAGTGATCCCCTAACCCTACCCGGGACACCGACCTACGAGCAGTACTTC	CASSDPLTLPGTPTYEQYF
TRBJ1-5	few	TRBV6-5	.	TGTGCCAGCAGATCGCGGGTTAGCAATCAGCCCCAGCATTTT	CASRSRVSNQPQHF
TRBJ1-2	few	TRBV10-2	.	TGCGCCAGCAGTGAGTCTTTAGGGAATGGCTACACCTTC	CASSESLGNGYTF
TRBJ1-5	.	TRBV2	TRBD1	TGTGCTAGGGACGGGACAGGGCATCAGCCCCAGCATTTT	CARDGTGHQPQHF
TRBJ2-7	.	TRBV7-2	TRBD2	TGTGCCAGCAGCCGACTAGCGGGGGGACCCTACGAGCAGTACTTC	CASSRLAGGPYEQYF
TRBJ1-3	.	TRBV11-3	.	TGTGCCAGCAGCGGACGACTAGGGGGCTCTGGAAACACCATATATTTT	CASSGRLGGSGNTIYF
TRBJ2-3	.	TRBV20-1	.	TGCAGTGCCAGAGGGGGAGCGGGGTATACGCAGTATTTT	CSARGGAGYTQYF
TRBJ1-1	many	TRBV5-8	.	TGTGCCAGCAGCTCTCCGGGACGGATGAACACTGAAGCTTTCTTT	CASSSPGRMNTEAFF
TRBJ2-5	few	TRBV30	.	TGTGCTTGGATGGGGGAGACCCAGTACTTC	CAWMGETQYF
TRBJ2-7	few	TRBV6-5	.	TGTGCCAGCAGTCCCGACAGTAGAACCTACGAGCAGTACTTC	CASSPDSRTYEQYF
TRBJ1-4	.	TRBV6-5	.	TGTGCCAGCAGTCACGACGGTAATGAAAAACTGCTTTTT	CASSHDGNEKLLF
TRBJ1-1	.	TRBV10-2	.	TGCGCCAGCAGTGACGGGGGGGGCCTGAACACTGAAGCTTTCTTT	CASSDGGGLNTEAFF
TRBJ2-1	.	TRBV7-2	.	TGTGCCAGCAGCTCCGAGACTGCGTACAATGAGCAGTTCTTC	CASSSETAYNEQFF
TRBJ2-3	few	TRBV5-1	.	TGCGCCAGCACTGAACCTCTGGGGGCAGATACGCAGTATTTT	CASTEPLGADTQYF
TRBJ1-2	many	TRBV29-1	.	TGCAGCGTTGACCGCCCGGGGAACTATGGCTACACCTTC	CSVDRPGNYGYTF
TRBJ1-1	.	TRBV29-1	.	TGCAGCGCCGCCCCTGACAGGTCCGGGGACACTGAAGCTTTCTTT	CSAAPDRSGDTEAFF
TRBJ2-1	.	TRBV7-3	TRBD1	TGTGCCAGCAGCTCACTAAACCGGGACAGGGTGGACGAGCAGTTCTTC	CASSSLNRDRVDEQFF
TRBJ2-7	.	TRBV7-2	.	TGTGCCAGCAGCTTGGCCCCAGGGACCTCCTACGAGCAGTACTTC	CASSLAPGTSYEQYF
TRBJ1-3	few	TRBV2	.	TGTGCCAGCAGTGAATTCCGCTCTGGAAACACCATATATTTT	CASSEFRSGNTIYF
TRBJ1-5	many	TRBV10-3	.	TGTGCCATCAGTGAGTCGCTTCAGGGCAGTCAGCCCCAGCATTTT	CAISESLQGSQPQHF
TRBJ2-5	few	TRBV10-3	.	TGTGCCAGCAGTCACCAGGGAGGAGGAAAAGAGACCCAGTACTTC	CASSHQGGGKETQYF
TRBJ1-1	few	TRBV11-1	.	TGTGCCAGCAGCTTCCTCAGGGTGGTGACTGAAGCTTTCTTT	CASSFLRVVTEAFF
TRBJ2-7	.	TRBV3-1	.	TGTGCCAGCAGCCGGTCAGGCTCCTACGAGCAGTACTTC	CASSRSGSYEQYF
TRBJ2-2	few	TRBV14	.	TGTGCCAGCAGCCAAGTGTCCTTCGCCGGGGAGCTGTTTTTT	CASSQVSFAGELFF
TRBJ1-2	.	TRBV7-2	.	TGTGCCAGCAGTTTAGTTGCGACGGGGATAAAGGGCTATGGCTACACCTTC	CASSLVATGIKGYGYTF
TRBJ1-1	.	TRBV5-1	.	TGCGCCAGCAGTTGGGGGGGGCGGGACACTGAAGCTTTCTTT	CASSWGGRDTEAFF
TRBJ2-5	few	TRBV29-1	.	TGCAGCGTGGGGGGAGGTGAAGGGGAGACCCAGTACTTC	CSVGGGEGETQYF
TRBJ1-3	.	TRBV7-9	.	TGTGCCAGCAGCTTGGACGGGACCTCTGGAAACACCATATATTTT	CASSLDGTSGNTIYF
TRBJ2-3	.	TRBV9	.	TGTGCCAGCAGCGTAGAGTTGGGCCGCACAGATACGCAGTATTTT	CASSVELGRTDTQYF
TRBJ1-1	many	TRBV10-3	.	TGTGCCACCACGACAGCGAACACTGAAGCTTTCTTT	CATTTANTEAFF
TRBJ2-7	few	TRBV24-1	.	TGTGCCAGCAGTCCCCAGAGGGGGGCCATGGAGCAGTACTTC	CASSPQRGAMEQYF
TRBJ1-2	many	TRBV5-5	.	TGTGCCAGCAGCTTGAACAGTAACTATGGCTACACCTTC	CASSLNSNYGYTF